This T cell receptor (beta chain) was recorded in a study of human T cells and chemical hapten exposure. Via MiXCR, TCRdb re-called the RACE reads, giving one row per CDR3 protein. The sample holds tens of thousands of distinct CDR3 sequences, 4.5% to 5.5% seen once. Time point denoted: healthy volunteer bleed at 6 weeks. Before extraction, the whole blood was not fractionated, and total RNA was taken from it. This CDR3 has 15 residues. V lost 0 bases, J lost 7 bases, and 15 bases lay in between. CDR1 and CDR2 from the germline V gene are LGHDT and YNNKEL (reference sequence). Sequences were obtained from whole blood. This clonotype was obtained from a human donor in good health. Some clones in this sample may be carry-over from other donors' samples. The chain is built from TRBV3-1 and TRBJ1-1, with D possibly TRBD1 on 5 matching bases. This CDR3 is CASSQDRPGRNEAFF. CDR3 sequence (DNA): TGTGCCAGCAGCCAAGATCGACCAGGGCGTAATGAAGCTTTCTTT.